One sample yielded the 11 T cell receptor beta chains listed below, sequenced in a study of regulatory T cells in long-lasting Graves disease. Construction of TCR beta libraries relied on iRepertoire HTBI primers and on Arm-PCR targeting CDR3 regions. One entry per CDR3 protein, called by TCRdb with MiXCR from the multiplex PCR reads. The data show roughly 560,000 distinct CDR3 sequences, around 16% seen once. The time point here: newly diagnosed GD, antithyroid drugs for less than 3 months. PBMCs were the source of the RNA used for TCR sequencing. In addition, the sample was reused for a study of T cells in Graves' hyperthyroidism and ophthalmopathy.

Here the sequenced sample was peripheral blood mononuclear cells (PBMCs), taken at new diagnosis, from a patient treated with antithyroid drugs. These receptors came from a woman aged 35-60 years with Graves disease.

This clonotype was recorded at least ten times. CDR3 sequence (DNA): TGCAGTGCTAGCAGGGCTGAAGCTTTCTTT. Translated: CSASRAEAFF. The chain links TRBV20-1 to TRBJ1-1; D possibly corresponds to TRBD1 (5 bases). Germline CDR1 reads DFQATT; CDR2 reads SNEGSKA (reference sequence). The V and J ends lost 3 bases and 6 bases respectively, with 5 bases between them. This CDR3 is 10 amino acids long.

This clonotype came up many times. This chain links TRBV12-3 or TRBV12-4 with TRBJ2-3; D possibly corresponds to TRBD2 (6 bases). The V gene lost 5 bases and the J gene lost 10 bases, with 19 bases spanning the gap. There are 14 residues in the CDR3. This CDR3 is CASSQAGQYSPQYF. CDR3 nucleotides: TGTGCCAGCAGTCAGGCGGGGCAGTACAGTCCGCAGTATTTT.

This clonotype was seen only a few times. The chain joins TRBV3-1 to TRBJ1-2; D might be TRBD1 (5 bases). V lost 0 bases, J lost 8 bases, and 16 bases lay in between. The CDR3 sequence is 15 residues long. Looked up from germline, CDR1 is LGHDT and CDR2 is YNNKEL (reference sequence). CDR3 protein: CASSQEGGTPIGYTF. CDR3 DNA sequence: TGTGCCAGCAGCCAAGAGGGGGGGACCCCTATCGGCTACACCTTC. Full variable domain (rest looked up from reference TRBV3-1 and TRBJ1-2): DTAVSQTPKYLVTQMGNDKSIKCEQNLGHDTMYWYKQDSKKFLKIMFSYNNKELIINETVPNRFSPKSPDKAHLNLHINSLELGDSAVYFCASSQEGGTPIGYTFGSGTRLTVV.

This clonotype appeared many times. CDR3 amino acids: CASSPRRGERDTQYF. The CDR3 region has the DNA TGTGCCAGCTCACCACGGCGGGGGGAACGAGATACGCAGTATTTT. This chain links TRBV18 with TRBJ2-3; TRBD2 matches 8 bases. J gave up 5 bases and V 1 base, and 5 bases lay outside the gene matches. The V gene's germline CDR1 is KGHSH and CDR2 LQKENI. The CDR3 contains 15 residues. The complete variable domain, with remaining parts taken from reference TRBV18 and TRBJ2-3, reads NAGVMQNPRHLVRRRGQEARLRCSPMKGHSHVYWYRQLPEEGLKFMVYLQKENIIDESGMPKERFSAEFPKEGPSILRIQQVVRGDSAAYFCASSPRRGERDTQYFGPGTRLTVL.

CDR3 region: CASSTDLTTSTDTQYF. In DNA, the CDR3 is TGTGCCAGCAGCACCGACTTAACTACTAGCACAGATACGCAGTATTTT. This chain uses TRBV13 with TRBJ2-3; D is uncertain. Trimming stripped 5 bases from V and 0 bases from J, with 15 bases between. The length of the CDR3 is 16 residues. CDR1 and CDR2 (germline): PRHDT, FYEKMQ (reference sequence).

V gene TRBV19 combines with J gene TRBJ2-1; D ambiguous. V lost 9 bases and J 6 bases, leaving 6 bases between the germline ends. This CDR3 contains 10 residues. Germline lookup yields CDR1 LNHDA and CDR2 SQIVND (reference sequence). CDR3 nucleotides: TGTGCCAGCGCTGGCAATGAGCAGTTCTTC. This gives the protein CASAGNEQFF.

CDR3 bases: TGCAGTGCTAGAGGTGGGACAGGGGGGGCGCCCCAGCATTTT. This sequence encodes CSARGGTGGAPQHF. This chain links TRBV20-1 with TRBJ1-5; 11 nucleotides match TRBD1. Germline V gene sequence: CDR1 DFQATT, CDR2 SNEGSKA (reference sequence). This CDR3 is built from 14 residues. The V segment lost 1 base and the J segment 9 bases; nucleotides outside the gene matches: 5.

This clonotype was seen only a few times. The rearrangement joins TRBV10-3 to TRBJ2-1; 8 bases are shared with TRBD1. Germline loops: CDR1 ENHRY, CDR2 SYGVKD. The CDR3 spans 15 residues. V shed 3 bases, J shed 7 bases, and the junction held 8 bases outside the gene matches. The CDR3 sequence is CAISDLAGGMNEQFF. The CDR3, as DNA: TGTGCCATCAGTGACTTGGCAGGGGGCATGAATGAGCAGTTCTTC.

In this sample, this clonotype turned up a few times. The genes are TRBV4-1 and TRBJ1-6; 7 bases match TRBD1. The CDR3 spans 17 residues. With V trimmed by 0 bases and J by 0 bases, 2 bases remained unmatched. Germline V CDR1 and CDR2: MGHRA, YSYEKL. The DNA for the CDR3 is TGCGCCAGCAGCCAAGATGGGGACAGCTCCTATAATTCACCCCTCCACTTT. Translating it yields CASSQDGDSSYNSPLHF.

The table lists this clonotype with many counts. The DNA for the CDR3 is TGTGCCAGCAGACCTAGGGGGCGCGGGAATCAGCCCCAGCATTTT. It codes for CASRPRGRGNQPQHF. The chain employs TRBV12-3 or TRBV12-4 and TRBJ1-5; 7 bases are shared with TRBD1. With 6 bases clipped from V and 4 bases from J, the junction kept 9 bases outside the gene matches. The CDR3 has 15 residues.

Ten or more counts support this clonotype. This chain connects TRBV28 to TRBJ2-7; 9 bases match TRBD2. The germline V gene has CDR1 MDHEN and CDR2 SYDVKM. There are 15 residues in the CDR3. Trimming cost V 5 bases and J 3 bases; bases outside gene matches: 8. The CDR3 here is CASSQMASGDYEQYF. Here the CDR3 DNA reads TGTGCCAGCAGTCAGATGGCTAGCGGGGACTACGAGCAGTACTTC.